The 21 T cell receptor beta chains below were found in one sample sequenced in a study of CD8 T cells in ankylosing spondylitis. Study outcomes and limitations: Roughly 8 highly homologous variants made up a TCR beta motif that seemed to typify ankylosing spondylitis blood.

Each CDR3 protein is one row after TCRdb ran MiXCR on the 5' RACE reads. Here the sample spans 200,000 to 250,000 distinct CDR3 sequences, about 17% being singletons. Which antigens these TCRs recognize remains unknown. The sample was blood, either unsorted or a sorted T cell fraction (not recorded which). Source of these receptors: a male donor with ankylosing spondylitis.

The chain couples TRBV12-3 or TRBV12-4 to TRBJ2-3, with TRBD2 matching over 15 bases. Losses at the gene ends were 5 bases for V and 6 bases for J; bases not matched to a gene: 6. This CDR3 has 16 amino acids. The CDR3 loop reads CASSRTSGGAGDTQYF. DNA of the CDR3: TGTGCCAGCAGTCGGACTAGCGGGGGGGCCGGGGATACGCAGTATTTT.

This clonotype was seen ten or more times. The chain links TRBV10-3 to TRBJ2-3, with TRBD1 as a possible D gene (6 bases). The CDR3 runs to 13 residues. Trimming left V 11 bases short and J 6 bases short, with 18 bases between. The germline gives CDR1 ENHRY, CDR2 SYGVKD. The CDR3 sequence is CAATGSSRDTQYF. CDR3 nucleotides: TGTGCCGCCACAGGGTCATCAAGGGATACGCAGTATTTT.

This clonotype was seen a few times. This chain links TRBV12-3 or TRBV12-4 with TRBJ2-7, with D hard to call. V lost 8 bases to trimming and J lost 5 bases, with 22 bases between them. CDR3 length: 15 amino acids. The CDR3 spells CASGNTAPLWDEQYF. In nucleotides, the CDR3 is TGTGCCAGCGGAAATACTGCTCCCTTATGGGACGAGCAGTACTTC.

A few counts support this clonotype. This sequence joins TRBV12-3 or TRBV12-4 and TRBJ1-1, with unresolved D. V lost 6 bases and J 4 bases, leaving 9 bases between the germline ends. The CDR3 is made up of 12 amino acids. The CDR3 sequence: CASSPGRTEAFF. CDR3 DNA: TGTGCCAGCAGCCCCGGGCGCACTGAAGCTTTCTTT.

This clonotype appeared a few times. This chain joins TRBV12-3 or TRBV12-4 and TRBJ1-1; 9 bases are a match to TRBD1. The CDR3 has 12 amino acids. V dropped 10 bases and J dropped 7; count of bases not matched to a gene: 7. In DNA, the CDR3 is TGTGCCACCCCACAGGGACAGGGTGAAGCTTTCTTT. Its translation: CATPQGQGEAFF.

There are a few counts of this clonotype. The chain uses TRBV7-9 and TRBJ2-2; 8 positions match TRBD2. This CDR3 is built from 15 residues. J was trimmed by 6 bases and V by 5 bases; bases with no gene match: 8. The germline CDR1 and CDR2 sequences are SEHNR and FQNEAQ (reference sequence). The CDR3 is CASSPASGLAGELFF. The CDR3 DNA follows: TGTGCCAGCAGCCCGGCTAGCGGGCTCGCCGGGGAGCTGTTTTTT.

V usage is TRBV14 and J usage is TRBJ2-7, with TRBD1 as a possible D gene (5 bases). Trimming cost V 3 bases and J 2 bases, with 8 bases left between them. The CDR3 extends over 13 amino acids. CDR1 and CDR2 from the germline V gene are SGHDN and FVKESK. DNA for the CDR3: TGTGCCAGCAGCCACAGGGATACCTACGAGCAGTACTTC. It specifies CASSHRDTYEQYF.

This clonotype was counted many times. The V call is TRBV25-1, the J call TRBJ2-1; D perhaps matches TRBD2 (5 bases). Trimming cost V 6 bases and J 6 bases, with 9 bases left between them. The CDR3 is 12 residues long. The germline V gene encodes CDR1 MGHDK and CDR2 SYGVNS. The CDR3 sequence: CASSGGFNEQFF. The CDR3 DNA reads TGTGCCAGCAGCGGCGGGTTCAATGAGCAGTTCTTC. The full variable domain, its missing parts supplied by reference TRBV25-1 and TRBJ2-1, is EADIYQTPRYLVIGTGKKITLECSQTMGHDKMYWYQQDPGMELHLIHYSYGVNSTEKGDLSSESTVSRIRTEHFPLTLESARPSHTSQYLCASSGGFNEQFFGPGTRLTVL.

This sequence joins TRBV10-3 and TRBJ2-7, with 8 bases lining up with TRBD2. Germline loops: CDR1 ENHRY, CDR2 SYGVKD. V was clipped by 2 bases and J by 3 bases; unmatched bases: 3. The length of the CDR3 is 14 residues. The CDR3 region has the DNA TGTGCCATCAGTGAGGGACTAGCAGGCTACGAGCAGTACTTC. As protein: CAISEGLAGYEQYF.

This clonotype was detected many times. The V call is TRBV4-1, the J call TRBJ2-7; D not certain. V was shortened by 0 bases and J by 3 bases, with 12 bases between the two germline ends. Germline V lookup: CDR1 MGHRA, CDR2 YSYEKL. The CDR3 totals 15 residues. CDR3 region: CASSQEFGEDYEQYF. The CDR3 DNA reads TGCGCCAGCAGCCAAGAGTTTGGAGAAGACTACGAGCAGTACTTC.

This clonotype was recorded a few times. The chain carries TRBV12-3 or TRBV12-4 and TRBJ2-7; no firm D call. The CDR3 runs to 12 residues. V lost 5 bases to trimming and J lost 7 bases, with 12 bases between them. This chain's CDR3 is CASSDLSEEQYF. In nucleotides, the CDR3 is TGTGCCAGCAGTGACCTATCGGAGGAGCAGTACTTC.

The chain has TRBV20-1 and TRBJ2-7; 9 bases agree with TRBD1. The CDR3 has 15 residues. CDR1 and CDR2 (germline): DFQATT, SNEGSKA (reference sequence). The trim removed 4 bases at V and 4 bases at J, leaving 11 bases unmatched. CDR3 in amino acids: CSATSPGTGSYEQYF. Written as DNA, the CDR3 is TGCAGTGCTACCTCCCCCGGGACAGGGTCGTACGAGCAGTACTTC.

The rearrangement uses TRBV27 and TRBJ1-5, with 10 bases lining up with TRBD1. Unmatched junction bases numbered 1, after V lost 2 bases and J lost 6 bases. Germline loops: CDR1 MNHEY, CDR2 SMNVEV (reference sequence). CDR3 length: 14 residues. This CDR3 is CASSLRTGGQPQHF. In DNA, the CDR3 is TGTGCCAGCAGTTTAAGGACAGGGGGTCAGCCCCAGCATTTT.

This clonotype showed up many times. J is TRBJ2-7 and V is TRBV12-3 or TRBV12-4; no definite D call. The CDR3 contains 13 residues. The V end was cut by 5 bases, the J end by 3 bases, with 11 bases between. The CDR3 DNA reads as TGTGCCAGCAGTCCCAATGGGGACTACGAGCAGTACTTC. Translation: CASSPNGDYEQYF.

This clonotype was found a few times. CDR3 protein: CASSFWTGGTMNTEAFF. CDR3 coding DNA: TGTGCCAGCAGTTTCTGGACAGGGGGCACTATGAACACTGAAGCTTTCTTT. J is TRBJ1-1 and V is TRBV12-3 or TRBV12-4; 11 bases line up with TRBD1. V trimming: 3 bases; J trimming: 0 bases; junction bases outside the gene matches: 6. CDR3 length: 17 residues.

The chain uses TRBV5-6 and TRBJ2-5; the D is unclear. Trimming removed 4 bases from V and 1 base from J, with 11 bases in between. The CDR3 is 14 residues long. Per the germline V gene, CDR1 is SGHDT and CDR2 is YYEEEE. In DNA, the CDR3 is TGTGCCAGCAGCCCGCAAAACCTCCAAGAGACCCAGTACTTC. Translation gives CASSPQNLQETQYF.

The rearrangement links TRBV27 to TRBJ2-7, with 11 positions matching TRBD2. Germline loops: CDR1 MNHEY, CDR2 SMNVEV (reference sequence). The CDR3 is 15 residues long. J was trimmed by 5 bases and V by 2 bases; bases with no gene match: 5. CDR3 residues: CASSLVLAGGHEQYF. The CDR3 nucleotides are TGTGCCAGCAGTTTAGTGCTAGCGGGAGGCCACGAGCAGTACTTC.

This clonotype was observed a handful of times. The chain carries TRBV9 and TRBJ1-1; D is possibly TRBD1 (5 bases). Germline V gene data show CDR1 as SGDLS and CDR2 as YYNGEE. This CDR3 comprises 13 residues. The V end lost 2 bases, the J end lost 3 bases, and 8 bases lay between the germline ends. The DNA for the CDR3 is TGTGCCAGCAGCGTTCAGGGTGACACTGAAGCTTTCTTT. Translated, it gives CASSVQGDTEAFF.

This clonotype was observed a few times. This chain joins TRBV12-3 or TRBV12-4 and TRBJ1-5; D is uncertain. V was trimmed by 7 bases and J by 0 bases, leaving 19 bases between them. The CDR3 contains 17 residues. CDR3 loop: CASTRAPRALSNQPQHF. In DNA form, the CDR3 reads TGTGCCAGCACCCGGGCCCCGCGTGCCCTTAGCAATCAGCCCCAGCATTTT.

This sequence joins TRBV27 and TRBJ2-1; 8 bases are a match to TRBD2. Germline V gene lookup returns CDR1 MNHEY and CDR2 SMNVEV (reference sequence). The junction had 3 bases not matched to a gene; V was cut back by 3 bases and J by 8 bases. The CDR3 loop spans 13 amino acids. The CDR3 DNA follows: TGTGCCAGCAGTTTCAGCGGGGGATATGAGCAGTTCTTC. Encoded protein: CASSFSGGYEQFF.

The rearrangement uses TRBV11-3 and TRBJ2-1; D possibly corresponds to TRBD2 (6 bases). Trimming removed 4 bases from V and 9 bases from J, with 10 bases in between. Germline values: CDR1 SGHNT, CDR2 YENEEA. This CDR3 comprises 12 residues. In DNA, the CDR3 is TGTGCCAGCAGCTCCCATAGCGGTGAGCAGTTCTTC. Its translation is CASSSHSGEQFF.